This entry lists 32 T cell receptor beta chains sequenced from one sample in a study of cytomegalovirus exposure and HLA in healthy donors. Both 60 Vbeta primers and 13 Jbeta primers went into the PCR. Some clones are missing from TCRdb's copy, which holds only in-frame ones; the method was immunoSEQ multiplex PCR. The sample includes 200,000 to 250,000 clones, under 80% seen only once; the top ten take approximately 0.22%. Sequenced input: PBMCs. The receptors stem from a girl aged 2 to 10 in good health and CMV-seronegative.

The chain is built from TRBV12-2 and TRBJ1-1; the D call TRBD1 from the table was never checked on the DNA. TRBV12-2 is given as a pseudogene. The CDR3 runs to 21 residues. CDR3 residues: CASRLDPRRKGRVDTNTEAFF. The DNA of the CDR3 is TGTGCAAGTCGCTTAGACCCCCGGCGAAAGGGGCGCGTAGATACGAACACTGAAGCTTTCTTT.

This chain connects TRBV28 to TRBJ2-7; no reliable D call. The ends were cut back, 6 bases at V and 2 bases at J, with 11 bases in the middle. CDR1 is MDHEN and CDR2 is SYDVKM in the germline V gene. The CDR3 runs 13 residues. CDR3 in amino acids: CASSIRSPYEQYF. CDR3 coding DNA: TGTGCCAGCAGCATCCGGTCCCCCTACGAGCAGTACTTC.

This clone was observed a handful of times. The chain has TRBV27 and TRBJ2-3, with 8 nucleotides matching TRBD2. CDR1 and CDR2 from the germline V gene are MNHEY and SMNVEV (reference sequence). The CDR3 consists of 16 residues. The ends lost 5 bases at V and 0 bases at J; junction bases unmatched: 7. The CDR3 sequence: CASSGGSGGSTDTQYF. CDR3 bases: TGTGCCAGCAGTGGGGGGAGCGGGGGAAGCACAGATACGCAGTATTTT.

CDR3 amino acids: CASSPGKPRETQYF. CDR3 DNA: TGCGCCAGCAGCCCCGGGAAGCCACGAGAGACCCAGTACTTC. The chain is built from TRBV5-1 and TRBJ2-5; the D gene is possibly TRBD2 (5 bases). The length of the CDR3 is 14 residues. CDR1 SGHRS and CDR2 YFSETQ come from the germline V gene. V dropped 4 bases and J dropped 4 bases, with 14 bases sitting between them.

CDR3 coding DNA: TGTGCCAGCAGCTTAGTACCGACAGGGGGCTTCGATGAGCAGTTCTTC. Translation: CASSLVPTGGFDEQFF. The chain has TRBV7-8 and TRBJ2-1, with 10 positions matching TRBD1. This CDR3 spans 16 amino acids. V lost 1 base and J lost 8; bases outside the gene matches: 8. CDR1 SGHVS and CDR2 FQNEAQ come from the germline V gene.

The gene calls are TRBV2 and TRBJ1-5, with D perhaps TRBD1 (6 bases). This CDR3 has 15 amino acids. CDR1 and CDR2 (germline): SNHLY, FYNNEI. Trimming stripped 7 bases from V and 2 bases from J, with 15 bases between. The CDR3, as DNA: TGTGCCAGCAACGACCCCAGGACAGGCAATCAGCCCCAGCATTTT. Amino acid sequence: CASNDPRTGNQPQHF.

This clone came up a few times. The chain employs TRBV4-1 and TRBJ2-5; perhaps TRBD1 as D (6 bases). Trimming left V 1 base short and J 3 bases short, with 15 bases between. Germline V CDR1 and CDR2: MGHRA, YSYEKL. This CDR3 contains 16 residues. The CDR3 DNA sequence: TGCGCCAGCAGCCAAGTCCCTAGCAGGGGTGAAGAGACCCAGTACTTC. Translated, it gives CASSQVPSRGEETQYF.

This rearrangement joins TRBV2 to TRBJ1-1; D not resolved. This CDR3 has 15 residues. V lost 4 bases and J 2 bases, leaving 14 bases between the germline ends. In germline, CDR1 is SNHLY, CDR2 FYNNEI. CDR3: CASSVEGFVNTEAFF. CDR3 bases: TGTGCCAGCAGTGTGGAGGGATTCGTCAACACTGAAGCTTTCTTT.

The gene calls are TRBV9 and TRBJ2-2; TRBD2 agrees at 9 bases. With V trimmed by 4 bases and J by 7 bases, 8 bases remained unmatched. Germline values: CDR1 SGDLS, CDR2 YYNGEE. CDR3 size: 15 residues. The CDR3 sequence is CASSQTGTSIGELFF. The CDR3, as DNA: TGTGCCAGCAGCCAGACAGGGACTAGCATCGGGGAGCTGTTTTTT. The variable domain in full, with the rest retrieved from reference TRBV9 and TRBJ2-2, is DSGVTQTPKHLITATGQRVTLRCSPRSGDLSVYWYQQSLDQGLQFLIQYYNGEERAKGNILERFSAQQFPDLHSELNLSSLELGDSALYFCASSQTGTSIGELFFGEGSRLTVL.

The chain is built from TRBV5-5 and TRBJ1-1; possible D gene TRBD1, 6 bases. The CDR3 loop spans 11 amino acids. The germline CDR1 and CDR2 sequences are SGHKS and YYEKEE (reference sequence). V was pared by 4 bases and J by 11 bases, with 12 bases between. CDR3 in DNA: TGTGCCAGCAGCAGGGGGAATTGGGCTTTCTTT. This codes for CASSRGNWAFF.

This clone has a handful of counts. The CDR3 nucleotides are TGTGCCAGCAGCGGGACAGGGGGTAGAACTGAAGCTTTCTTT. As protein: CASSGTGGRTEAFF. This chain links TRBV2 with TRBJ1-1, with 11 bases identical to TRBD1. The CDR3 runs to 14 residues. Germline values: CDR1 SNHLY, CDR2 FYNNEI. The junction had 5 bases not matched to a gene; V was cut back by 6 bases and J by 5 bases. Supplemented by reference TRBV2 and TRBJ1-1, the full variable domain reads EPEVTQTPSHQVTQMGQEVILRCVPISNHLYFYWYRQILGQKVEFLVSFYNNEISEKSEIFDDQFSVERPDGSNFTLKIRSTKLEDSAMYFCASSGTGGRTEAFFGQGTRLTVV.

Written as DNA, the CDR3 is TGTGCCATCAGTCTAACAGGGGATGGGAGCACTGAAGCTTTCTTT. The encoded protein is CAISLTGDGSTEAFF. V and J are TRBV10-3 and TRBJ1-1; TRBD1 aligns across 7 bases. The CDR3 spans 15 residues. CDR1 is ENHRY and CDR2 is SYGVKD in the germline V gene. V was pared by 5 bases and J by 4 bases, with 10 bases of the junction left unmatched.

V and J are TRBV15 and TRBJ1-1; D is undetermined. Germline-derived CDR1 and CDR2 are LNHNV and YYDKDF (reference sequence). Between the trimmed V and J ends, which lost 0 bases and 0 bases, there was a span of 5 bases. CDR3 length: 14 amino acids. The CDR3 region is CATSRDLLNTEAFF. CDR3 in DNA: TGTGCCACCAGCAGAGACCTCTTGAACACTGAAGCTTTCTTT.

The chain links TRBV5-4 to TRBJ2-2; the D gene is possibly TRBD1 (5 bases). V lost 0 bases to trimming and J lost 5 bases, with 11 bases between them. Germline V gene sequence: CDR1 SGHNT, CDR2 YYREEE (reference sequence). The CDR3 extends over 15 amino acids. CDR3 protein: CASSLDRMPTGELFF. CDR3 bases: TGTGCCAGCAGCTTGGACAGGATGCCGACCGGGGAGCTGTTTTTT. The full variable domain, rest sourced from reference TRBV5-4 and TRBJ2-2, is ETGVTQSPTHLIKTRGQQVTLRCSSQSGHNTVSWYQQALGQGPQFIFQYYREEENGRGNFPPRFSGLQFPNYSSELNVNALELDDSALYLCASSLDRMPTGELFFGEGSRLTVL.

The rearrangement joins TRBV4-1 to TRBJ1-5; D gene uncertain. The CDR3 has 14 residues. Germline lookup yields CDR1 MGHRA and CDR2 YSYEKL. The germline V and J ends were trimmed by 1 base and 4 bases, with 8 bases remaining between them. The CDR3 DNA follows: TGCGCCAGCAGCCAAGGGCCAATAAATCAGCCCCAGCATTTT. Its translation is CASSQGPINQPQHF.

CDR3 nucleotides: TGCGCCAGCAGCCAAGGGCAGGGGACTGGAAACACCATATATTTT. This translates into CASSQGQGTGNTIYF. The chain combines TRBV4-1 with TRBJ1-3, with D perhaps TRBD1 (6 bases). Deletions cut 1 base from V and 2 bases from J, with 9 bases between. The CDR3 has 15 amino acids. The germline CDR1 and CDR2 sequences are MGHRA and YSYEKL.

V and J are TRBV7-6 and TRBJ1-3; D gene unclear. CDR1 SGHVS and CDR2 FNYEAQ come from the germline V gene. Trimming cost V 1 base and J 10 bases, with 11 bases left between them. This CDR3 is 13 amino acids long. In DNA form, the CDR3 reads TGTGCCAGCAGCTTAGAGATACGGGGAACCATATATTTT. It translates to CASSLEIRGTIYF.

V gene TRBV19 combines with J gene TRBJ2-7, with 8 bases matching TRBD1. Germline CDR1 reads LNHDA; CDR2 reads SQIVND (reference sequence). The CDR3 covers 13 residues. Unmatched junction bases numbered 7, after V lost 5 bases and J lost 7 bases. Here the CDR3 DNA reads TGTGCCAGTAGTTCGGGACAGGTTTGGGAGCAGTACTTC. Protein product: CASSSGQVWEQYF.

This chain connects TRBV10-2 to TRBJ2-2, with a tentative D call TRBD2 (6 bases). The CDR3 loop spans 14 amino acids. Germline V gene lookup returns CDR1 WSHSY and CDR2 SAAADI. Trimming stripped 9 bases from V and 4 bases from J, with 15 bases between. The CDR3 DNA reads TGCGCCAGTAAAGAGCGGGCTGGCACCGGGGAGCTGTTTTTT. As protein: CASKERAGTGELFF.

The CDR3 sequence: CASSPGTSGNEQFF. The CDR3 DNA follows: TGTGCCAGCAGCCCCGGGACTAGCGGGAATGAGCAGTTCTTC. The chain uses TRBV13 and TRBJ2-1; 12 bases line up with TRBD2. The CDR3 has 14 residues. Germline CDR1 reads PRHDT; CDR2 reads FYEKMQ (reference sequence). V trimming: 5 bases; J trimming: 7 bases; junction bases outside the gene matches: 3.

The chain is built from TRBV11-3 and TRBJ2-1, with no clear D. Trimming removed 5 bases from V and 0 bases from J, with 8 bases in between. There are 14 residues in the CDR3. The V gene's germline CDR1 is SGHNT and CDR2 YENEEA. Here the CDR3 reads CASSKLSSYNEQFF. The CDR3, as DNA: TGTGCCAGCAGCAAATTGAGCTCCTACAATGAGCAGTTCTTC.

This chain connects TRBV12-5 to TRBJ1-4, with 8 bases identical to TRBD1. Trimming cost V 1 base and J 5 bases; bases outside gene matches: 3. From germline, CDR1 is LGHNT and CDR2 FRNRAP. CDR3 length equals 15 residues. This chain's CDR3 is CASGLAQGENEKLFF. The CDR3 DNA reads TGTGCTAGTGGTTTGGCACAGGGGGAAAATGAAAAACTGTTTTTT.

This clone has a single count. CDR3 in amino acids: CASSFEEWAGTYEQYF. The DNA for the CDR3 is TGTGCCAGCAGTTTTGAAGAATGGGCAGGGACCTACGAGCAGTACTTC. The chain is built from TRBV27 and TRBJ2-7; tentative D call: TRBD1 (5 bases). V was cut by 3 bases and J by 2 bases, with 17 bases left in between. CDR3 length: 16 amino acids. Looked up from germline, CDR1 is MNHEY and CDR2 is SMNVEV (reference sequence).

The J gene is TRBJ2-1, the V gene TRBV5-1; 12 nucleotides align to TRBD2. The CDR3 totals 16 residues. CDR1 and CDR2 (germline): SGHRS, YFSETQ. V gave up 5 bases and J gave up 2 bases; unmatched junction bases: 5. The CDR3 bases are TGCGCCAGCAGGCCCCCTAGCGGGGGGGCCTACAATGAGCAGTTCTTC. Protein: CASRPPSGGAYNEQFF.

The sample holds a few counts of this clone. The CDR3 here is CASEADGYGYTF. Written as DNA, the CDR3 is TGTGCCAGCGAGGCGGATGGCTATGGCTACACCTTC. The chain has TRBV2 and TRBJ1-2; no clear D. Deletions cut 8 bases from V and 4 bases from J, with 11 bases between. The germline V gene encodes CDR1 SNHLY and CDR2 FYNNEI. The CDR3 totals 12 residues.

The chain couples TRBV5-1 to TRBJ1-1; D possibly corresponds to TRBD1 (5 bases). From germline, CDR1 is SGHRS and CDR2 YFSETQ. With 1 base removed from V and 7 bases from J, the gap between germline ends came to 11 bases. The CDR3 sequence is 13 residues long. CDR3 nucleotides: TGCGCCAGCAGCTTGACGGGGGGAGATGAAGCTTTCTTT. Translated: CASSLTGGDEAFF.

The chain couples TRBV4-1 to TRBJ1-1, with a possible D match to TRBD1 (6 bases). V gave up 2 bases and J gave up 0 bases, with 13 bases separating them. The V gene's germline CDR1 is MGHRA and CDR2 YSYEKL. CDR3 size: 16 residues. CDR3 bases: TGCGCCAGCAGCCAACAACAGGGCCGCCTGAACACTGAAGCTTTCTTT. It codes for CASSQQQGRLNTEAFF.

The chain uses TRBV5-1 and TRBJ2-7; unclear D gene. From germline, CDR1 is SGHRS and CDR2 YFSETQ. Trimming took 4 bases from V and 0 from J, leaving 11 bases between them. The CDR3 totals 14 residues. As DNA, the CDR3 is TGCGCCAGCAGCCCAGGTTCGGCCTCCTACGAGCAGTACTTC. Its protein is CASSPGSASYEQYF.

A remark on this clone: Germline is not matched at one junction end, which may reflect a read error. This chain uses TRBV6-1 with TRBJ1-2, with 7 bases identical to TRBD1. The CDR3 covers 14 residues. CDR1 and CDR2 (germline): MNHNS, SASEGT. The CDR3 bases are TGTGCCAGCAAAACACCGGGACAGCCCTATGACTACACCTTC. Translating it yields CASKTPGQPYDYTF.

The rearrangement links TRBV19 to TRBJ1-5; D not resolved. CDR1 and CDR2 from the germline V gene are LNHDA and SQIVND (reference sequence). CDR3 length equals 13 residues. Trimming pared 1 base from V and 6 bases from J, leaving 7 bases between. The DNA of the CDR3 is TGTGCCAGTAGTATAGTAGGAGCTCAGCCCCAGCATTTT. It is translated as CASSIVGAQPQHF.

The chain recombines TRBV6-1 with TRBJ2-7; 8 positions match TRBD1. The CDR3 runs to 13 residues. V was pared by 3 bases and J by 2 bases, with 0 bases of the junction left unmatched. The germline CDR1 and CDR2 sequences are MNHNS and SASEGT. CDR3 region: CASSEDRAYEQYF. The CDR3 DNA sequence: TGTGCCAGCAGTGAGGACAGGGCCTACGAGCAGTACTTC.

The chain recombines TRBV18 with TRBJ2-6; no reliable D call. Germline V lookup: CDR1 KGHSH, CDR2 LQKENI. There are 15 residues in the CDR3. V was pared by 2 bases and J by 0 bases, with 5 bases between. The chain's CDR3 is CASSPGHSGANVLTF. The CDR3 DNA reads TGTGCCAGCTCACCAGGGCACTCTGGGGCCAACGTCCTGACTTTC.